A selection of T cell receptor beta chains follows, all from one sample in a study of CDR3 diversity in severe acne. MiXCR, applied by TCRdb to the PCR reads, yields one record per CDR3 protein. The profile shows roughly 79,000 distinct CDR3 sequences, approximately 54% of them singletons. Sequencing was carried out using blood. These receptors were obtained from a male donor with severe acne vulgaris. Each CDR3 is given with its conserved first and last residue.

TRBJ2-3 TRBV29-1 CSVVIRGTPDTQYF
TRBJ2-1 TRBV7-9 CASSPEHGTDHNEQFF
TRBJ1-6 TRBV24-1 CATTAGSLLHF
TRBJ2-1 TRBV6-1 CASRLSGTYNEQFF
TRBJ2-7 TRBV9 CASQRDTYYEQYF
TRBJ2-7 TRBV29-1 CSVEGQGAEQYF
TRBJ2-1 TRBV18 CASSPRDEQFF
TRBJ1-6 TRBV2 CASSEAFRGGNSPLHF
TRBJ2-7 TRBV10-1 CASSLGTGRLHEQYF
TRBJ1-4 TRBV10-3 CATGRGPQEKLFF
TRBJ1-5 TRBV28 CASRPGQPSMNQPQHF
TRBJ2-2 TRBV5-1 CASSRRGTGELLF
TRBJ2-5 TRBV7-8 CASSLVGETQYF
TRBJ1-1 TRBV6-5 CASSYSMQNTEAFF
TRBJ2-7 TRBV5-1 CASSSPNALAYEQYF
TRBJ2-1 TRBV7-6 CASSSSAGGYNEQFF
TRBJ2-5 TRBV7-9 CASSFKAGGAETQYF
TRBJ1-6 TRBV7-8 CASSFTGGVFHLHF
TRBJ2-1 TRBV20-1 CSASYLTDEQFF
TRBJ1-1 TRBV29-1 CSVERVDRDGTEAFF
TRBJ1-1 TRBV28 CASSLSARFRAFF
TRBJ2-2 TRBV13 CASSRDRGRAGELFF
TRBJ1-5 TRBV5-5 CASSLGLTDVEPQHF
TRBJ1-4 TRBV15 CATSSSGTTNEKLFF
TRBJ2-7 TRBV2 CASIWLAGVIHEQYF
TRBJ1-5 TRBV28 CASSLFYVRSPDKNQPQHF
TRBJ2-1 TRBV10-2 CASSPLAGDLGEQFF
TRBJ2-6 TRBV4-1 CASSPLAGANVLTF
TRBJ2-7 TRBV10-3 CAISESREWAYEQYF
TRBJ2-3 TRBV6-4 CASSSGTDTQYF
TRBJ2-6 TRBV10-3 CAISAGRANVLTF